A single sample is the source of the 6 T cell receptor beta chains below, sequenced in a study of immune characterization of retroperitoneal liposarcoma. TCRdb analysed the PCR reads with MiXCR anew, one entry per CDR3 protein. Of some 9,900 distinct CDR3 sequences listed, around 28% are singletons. Sequenced: tumor tissue. Receptors originate from a male donor with retroperitoneal liposarcoma.

J is TRBJ1-4 and V is TRBV10-3, with D unclear. CDR1 and CDR2 (germline): ENHRY, SYGVKD. Trimming stripped 3 bases from V and 8 bases from J, with 13 bases between. CDR3 length: 14 amino acids. CDR3 in DNA: TGTGCCATCAGTGAAATAGGGATGGAAGAAAAACTGTTTTTT. Its translation: CAISEIGMEEKLFF.

This clonotype has a handful of counts. The CDR3 region is CASSPTYVSAEAFF. The DNA for the CDR3 is TGTGCCAGCAGCCCCACTTACGTTTCGGCTGAAGCTTTCTTT. The chain links TRBV12-3 or TRBV12-4 to TRBJ1-1; D unclear. This CDR3 contains 14 residues. Trimming pared 6 bases from V and 6 bases from J, leaving 17 bases between.

In this sample, this clonotype is medium-sized. The chain links TRBV6-1 to TRBJ2-1; 11 nucleotides match TRBD2. The CDR3 runs 15 residues. The J segment lost 10 bases and the V segment lost 7 bases, leaving 12 bases of the junction unmatched. The germline V gene has CDR1 MNHNS and CDR2 SASEGT. CDR3 residues: CASKKGLAENYEQFF. CDR3 nucleotide sequence: TGTGCCAGCAAGAAGGGACTAGCGGAGAACTACGAGCAGTTCTTC.

This CDR3 is CASSYGSGGYTGELFF. CDR3 nucleotides: TGTGCCAGCAGTTACGGTTCAGGGGGATACACCGGGGAGCTGTTTTTT. The chain recombines TRBV6-6 with TRBJ2-2; 7 nucleotides agree with TRBD1. The CDR3 length is 16 residues. Germline CDR1 reads MNHNY; CDR2 reads SVGAGI (reference sequence). Trimming at V came to 2 bases and at J to 3 bases, leaving 6 bases not matched to a gene.

Many counts were recorded for this clonotype. This sequence joins TRBV7-9 and TRBJ2-7; D is possibly TRBD2 (6 bases). The CDR3 loop spans 16 amino acids. V lost 1 base to trimming and J lost 3 bases, with 16 bases between them. CDR1 is SEHNR and CDR2 is FQNEAQ in the germline V gene (reference sequence). The chain's CDR3 is CASSLVNSAGYYEQYF. DNA of the CDR3: TGTGCCAGCAGCTTAGTTAATAGCGCGGGATACTACGAGCAGTACTTC.

V and J are TRBV7-2 and TRBJ1-1; D gene uncertain. This CDR3 comprises 12 residues. Trimming removed 1 base at V and 7 bases at J, with 7 bases between. Looked up from germline, CDR1 is SGHTA and CDR2 is FQGNSA. In nucleotides, the CDR3 is TGTGCCAGCAGCTTAGGGGGAGGTGAAGCTTTCTTT. Translating gives CASSLGGGEAFF.